This TCR beta chain originates from a study of cytomegalovirus exposure and HLA in healthy donors. Researchers ran the PCR with 60 Vbeta and 13 Jbeta primers. The protocol was immunoSEQ multiplex PCR, while the TCRdb copy is restricted to in-frame clones and leaves out a portion. Of some 65,000 clones in the sample, approximately 72% are singletons; the top ten hold about 10%. V lost 0 bases, J lost 3 bases, and 8 bases lay in between. This CDR3 has 13 amino acids. CDR1 and CDR2 from the germline V gene are GTSNPN and SVGIG (reference sequence). This chain joins TRBV30 and TRBJ1-1; D unresolved. The source is a woman under 40 in good health and CMV-seronegative. The sample taken for sequencing was PBMCs. In DNA form, the CDR3 reads TGTGCCTGGAGTGTATTGGCCTACACTGAAGCTTTCTTT. Its protein is CAWSVLAYTEAFF.